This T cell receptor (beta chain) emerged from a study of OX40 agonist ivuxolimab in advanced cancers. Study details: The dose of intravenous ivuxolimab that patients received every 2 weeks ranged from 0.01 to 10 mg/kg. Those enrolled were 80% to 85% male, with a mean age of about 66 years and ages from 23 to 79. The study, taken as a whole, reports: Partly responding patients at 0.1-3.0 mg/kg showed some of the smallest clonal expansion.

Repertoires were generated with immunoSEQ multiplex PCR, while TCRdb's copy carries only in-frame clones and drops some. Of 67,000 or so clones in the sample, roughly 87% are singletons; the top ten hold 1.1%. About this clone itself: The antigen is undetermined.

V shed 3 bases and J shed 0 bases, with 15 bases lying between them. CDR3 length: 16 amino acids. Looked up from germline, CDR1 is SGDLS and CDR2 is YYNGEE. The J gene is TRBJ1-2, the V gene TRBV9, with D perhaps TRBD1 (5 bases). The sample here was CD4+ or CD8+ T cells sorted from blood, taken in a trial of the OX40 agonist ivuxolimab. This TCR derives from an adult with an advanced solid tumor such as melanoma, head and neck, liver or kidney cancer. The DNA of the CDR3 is TGTGCCAGCAGCGCGGGGCTGGCGTCAGCTAACTATGGCTACACCTTC. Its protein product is CASSAGLASANYGYTF.